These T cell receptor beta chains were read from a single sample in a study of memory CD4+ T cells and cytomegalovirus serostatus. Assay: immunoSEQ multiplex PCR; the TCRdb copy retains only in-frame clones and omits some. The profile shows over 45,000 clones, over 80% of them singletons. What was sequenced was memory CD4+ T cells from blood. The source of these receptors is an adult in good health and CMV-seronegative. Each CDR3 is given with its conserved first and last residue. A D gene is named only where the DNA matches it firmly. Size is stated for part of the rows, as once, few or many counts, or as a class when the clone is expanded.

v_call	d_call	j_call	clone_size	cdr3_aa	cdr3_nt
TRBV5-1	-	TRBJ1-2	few	CASSFGPGASYGYTF	TGCGCCAGCAGTTTTGGCCCCGGAGCGAGCTATGGCTACACCTTC
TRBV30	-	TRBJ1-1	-	CAWSPNTRTSTEAFF	TGTGCCTGGAGTCCTAATACCAGGACGAGCACTGAAGCTTTCTTT
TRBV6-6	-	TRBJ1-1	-	CASSSDRGGEAFF	TGTGCCAGCAGTTCGGATAGGGGAGGTGAAGCTTTCTTT
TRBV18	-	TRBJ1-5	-	CASSPQQGSNQPQHF	TGTGCCAGCTCACCACAGCAGGGAAGTAATCAGCCCCAGCATTTT
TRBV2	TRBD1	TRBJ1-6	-	CASTSTTGVNSPLHF	TGTGCCAGCACGTCGACGACAGGGGTGAATTCACCCCTCCACTTT
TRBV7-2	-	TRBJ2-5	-	CASSQGGGLRETQYF	TGTGCCAGCAGCCAAGGGGGAGGGTTGCGAGAGACCCAGTACTTC
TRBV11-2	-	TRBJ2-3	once	CASSPGEHPSTDTQYF	TGTGCCAGCAGCCCCGGGGAGCATCCTAGCACAGATACGCAGTATTTT
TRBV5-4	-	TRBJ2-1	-	CASSLGWGEQFF	TGTGCCAGCAGCTTGGGGTGGGGGGAGCAGTTCTTC
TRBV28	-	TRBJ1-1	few	CASSLIAMNTEAFF	TGTGCCAGCAGTTTAATAGCGATGAACACTGAAGCTTTCTTT
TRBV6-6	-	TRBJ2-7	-	CASTAGSYEQYF	TGTGCCAGTACCGCGGGCTCCTACGAGCAGTACTTC
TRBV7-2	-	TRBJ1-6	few	CASSSRPGGNSPLHF	TGTGCCAGCAGCTCCAGACCCGGGGGTAATTCACCCCTCCACTTT
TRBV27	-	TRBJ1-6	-	CASSLGGLYSPLHF	TGTGCCAGCAGTTTAGGGGGCTTGTATTCACCCCTCCACTTT
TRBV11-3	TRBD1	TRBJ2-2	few	CASSQATDRGRTGELFF	TGTGCCTCCTCACAGGCCACGGACAGGGGGCGAACCGGGGAGCTGTTTTTT
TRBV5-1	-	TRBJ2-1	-	CASSSASSGVVDEQFF	TGCGCCAGCAGCTCAGCTTCTAGTGGGGTTGTCGATGAGCAGTTCTTC
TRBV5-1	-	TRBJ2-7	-	CASSKDSNSYEQYF	TGCGCCAGCAGCAAGGACAGCAACTCCTACGAGCAGTACTTC
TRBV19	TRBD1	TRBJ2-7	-	CASSISFRGSYEQYF	TGTGCCAGTAGTATCAGTTTCAGGGGGTCCTACGAGCAGTACTTC
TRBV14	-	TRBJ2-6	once	CASSQDIGFTTSGANVLTF	TGTGCCAGCAGCCAAGATATTGGATTTACAACCTCTGGGGCCAACGTCCTGACTTTC
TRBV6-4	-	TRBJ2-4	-	CASSDDRQDIQYF	TGTGCCAGCAGTGACGACAGGCAAGACATTCAGTACTTC
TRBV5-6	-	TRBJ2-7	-	CASSPPGPRGFEQYF	TGTGCCAGCAGCCCACCCGGGCCCCGGGGCTTCGAGCAGTACTTC
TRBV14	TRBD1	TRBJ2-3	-	CASSLHSGQGTDTQYF	TGTGCCAGCAGCCTACATTCCGGACAGGGAACAGATACGCAGTATTTT
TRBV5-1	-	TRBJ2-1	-	CASSLGDRLSYNEQFF	TGCGCCAGCAGCTTGGGAGACCGACTCTCCTACAATGAGCAGTTCTTC
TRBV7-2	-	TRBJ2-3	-	CASSLTLGTQYF	TGTGCCAGCAGCTTAACCCTGGGTACGCAGTATTTT
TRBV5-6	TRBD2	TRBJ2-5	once	CASSLRLAGETQYF	TGTGCCAGCAGCTTGCGTTTAGCGGGAGAGACCCAGTACTTC
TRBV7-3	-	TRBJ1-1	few	CASSLIGGNMNTEAFF	TGTGCCAGCAGCTTAATCGGAGGGAACATGAACACTGAAGCTTTCTTT
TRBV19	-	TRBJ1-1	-	CASSRQNTEAFF	TGTGCCAGTAGTAGACAGAACACTGAAGCTTTCTTT
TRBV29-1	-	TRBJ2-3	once	CSVDPGPRADTQYF	TGCAGCGTTGATCCCGGGCCGAGGGCAGATACGCAGTATTTT
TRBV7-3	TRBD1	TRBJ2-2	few	CASSPGQGAVTGELFF	TGTGCCAGCAGCCCCGGACAGGGGGCGGTCACCGGGGAGCTGTTTTTT
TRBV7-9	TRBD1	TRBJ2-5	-	CASSLGSFRQGGMETQYF	TGTGCCAGCAGTCTAGGGTCCTTTAGACAGGGCGGAATGGAGACCCAGTACTTC
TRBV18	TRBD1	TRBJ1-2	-	CASSPTGDGYTF	TGTGCCAGCTCACCCACAGGGGATGGCTACACCTTC
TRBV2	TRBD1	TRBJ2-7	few	CASSETGGPYEQYF	TGTGCCAGCAGTGAGACAGGGGGCCCATACGAGCAGTACTTC
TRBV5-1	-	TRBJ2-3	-	CASSVPTASTDTQYF	TGCGCCAGCAGCGTGCCGACGGCAAGCACAGATACGCAGTATTTT
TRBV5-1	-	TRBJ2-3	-	CASSLNILSTDTQYF	TGCGCCAGCAGCTTAAATATCTTGAGCACAGATACGCAGTATTTT
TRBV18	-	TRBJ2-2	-	CASSPTQANTGELFF	TGTGCCAGCTCCCCTACACAAGCGAACACCGGGGAGCTGTTTTTT
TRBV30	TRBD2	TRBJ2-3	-	CAWSVSSGGTDTQYF	TGTGCCTGGAGTGTTTCTAGCGGGGGCACAGATACGCAGTATTTT
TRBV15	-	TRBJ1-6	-	CATSPPQGKGRSYNSPLHF	TGTGCCACCAGCCCCCCCCAGGGAAAAGGGCGCTCCTATAATTCACCCCTCCACTTT
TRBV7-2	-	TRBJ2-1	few	CASSSGPAGEQFF	TGTGCCAGCAGCTCGGGCCCCGCGGGGGAGCAGTTCTTC
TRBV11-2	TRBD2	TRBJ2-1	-	CASSLGLAEEQFF	TGTGCCAGCAGCTTGGGACTAGCAGAGGAGCAGTTCTTC
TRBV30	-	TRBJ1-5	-	CAWTEGGYNQPQHF	TGTGCCTGGACCGAGGGGGGTTACAATCAGCCCCAGCATTTT
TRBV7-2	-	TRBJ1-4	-	CASSLATGPHEKLFF	TGTGCCAGCAGCTTAGCTACAGGACCGCATGAAAAACTGTTTTTT
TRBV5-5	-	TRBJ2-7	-	CASSSSWGDYEQYF	TGTGCCAGCAGCTCCTCCTGGGGGGATTACGAGCAGTACTTC
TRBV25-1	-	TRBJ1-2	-	CASSEGLTGYTF	TGTGCCAGCAGTGAGGGACTGACTGGCTACACCTTC
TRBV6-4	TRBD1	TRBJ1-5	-	CATLPPTGNANQPQHF	TGTGCCACCCTACCACCGACAGGGAACGCTAATCAGCCCCAGCATTTT
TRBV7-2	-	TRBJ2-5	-	CASSLVGRVEETQYF	TGTGCCAGCAGCTTAGTCGGGCGGGTTGAAGAGACCCAGTACTTC
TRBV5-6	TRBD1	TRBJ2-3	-	CASSLGDRVTDTQYF	TGTGCCAGCAGCTTGGGGGACAGAGTCACAGATACGCAGTATTTT
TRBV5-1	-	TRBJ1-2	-	CASSLEQKGYGYTF	TGCGCCAGCAGCTTGGAACAAAAAGGCTATGGCTACACCTTC
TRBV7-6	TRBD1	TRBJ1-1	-	CASSLGTGQAFF	TGTGCCAGCAGCTTAGGGACAGGGCAGGCTTTCTTT
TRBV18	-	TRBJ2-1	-	CASSSSYHNEQFF	TGTGCCAGCTCATCGAGCTACCACAATGAGCAGTTCTTC
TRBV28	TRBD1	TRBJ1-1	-	CASSLNGQAEAFF	TGTGCCAGCAGTTTGAACGGACAGGCTGAAGCTTTCTTT